These 27 T cell receptor beta chains came from one sample sequenced in a study of cytomegalovirus exposure and HLA in healthy donors. PCR amplification relied on 60 Vbeta primers (plus 13 Jbeta primers). Here immunoSEQ multiplex PCR was the method, and the copy in TCRdb shows in-frame clones only, minus some. This sample has 120,000 or so clones, with 55% to 75% found just once. The sequencing sample was made of PBMCs. The receptors come from a woman in her 40s in good health and CMV-seropositive.

The CDR3 is CASSLGGGEATEAFF. The CDR3 DNA reads TGCGCCAGCAGCTTGGGCGGCGGCGAGGCCACTGAAGCTTTCTTT. This chain uses TRBV5-1 with TRBJ1-1; D is ambiguous. V was clipped by 0 bases and J by 4 bases, with 13 bases between them. From germline, CDR1 is SGHRS and CDR2 YFSETQ. The CDR3 contains 15 residues.

This clone was counted a few times. V and J are TRBV5-8 and TRBJ2-1; D remains unclear. V was pared by 0 bases and J by 0 bases, with 10 bases between. This CDR3 has 16 amino acids. Germline-derived CDR1 and CDR2 are SGHTS and YDEGEE. The CDR3 spells CASSLDIASSYNEQFF. For the CDR3, the DNA is TGTGCCAGCAGCTTGGATATCGCGAGCTCCTACAATGAGCAGTTCTTC.

This clone turned up a few times. J is TRBJ2-2 and V is TRBV29-1; weak D call: TRBD1 (5 bases). Germline V gene data show CDR1 as SQVTM and CDR2 as ANQGSEA. The V gene lost 4 bases and the J gene lost 3 bases, with 12 bases spanning the gap. CDR3 size: 14 residues. The DNA of the CDR3 is TGCAGCGTTGTCGCAGGGTCCCACACCGGGGAGCTGTTTTTT. It encodes CSVVAGSHTGELFF.

This chain uses TRBV5-4 with TRBJ1-2; 8 bases agree with TRBD1. Germline CDR1 SGHNT, CDR2 YYREEE (reference sequence). This CDR3 is 14 amino acids long. The trim removed 0 bases at V and 9 bases at J, leaving 7 bases unmatched. The CDR3 DNA follows: TGTGCCAGCAGCTTGGCAGGGGGCGCGAGTAGCTACACCTTC. It translates to CASSLAGGASSYTF.

V usage is TRBV11-1 and J usage is TRBJ2-2, with a tentative D call TRBD1 (5 bases). In germline, CDR1 is SGHAT, CDR2 FQDESV (reference sequence). The CDR3 sequence is 15 residues long. V gave up 5 bases and J gave up 1 base, with 11 bases separating them. This CDR3 is CASSGQGLNTGELFF. CDR3 bases: TGTGCCAGCAGCGGCCAGGGTCTGAACACCGGGGAGCTGTTTTTT.

J is TRBJ2-7 and V is TRBV6-6; D unresolved. Germline values: CDR1 MNHNY, CDR2 SVGAGI (reference sequence). The V end was cut by 0 bases, the J end by 3 bases, with 15 bases between. The CDR3 runs to 16 residues. DNA of the CDR3: TGTGCCAGCAGTTACTCGCGGCAGTCACCCGACTACGAGCAGTACTTC. Protein product: CASSYSRQSPDYEQYF.

This chain uses TRBV6-5 with TRBJ1-6, with a possible D match to TRBD1 (6 bases). The germline V gene has CDR1 MNHEY and CDR2 SVGAGI. This CDR3 region has 16 residues. Trimming stripped 4 bases from V and 2 bases from J, with 12 bases between. The CDR3 region has the DNA TGTGCCAGCAGTTTCGTACAGGGAACCTATAATTCACCCCTCCACTTT. This translates into CASSFVQGTYNSPLHF.

A word on this clone: Its ends do not fully match the called genes, so a read error is possible. The rearrangement joins TRBV7-9 to TRBJ2-7; 9 positions match TRBD1. Germline CDR1 is SEHNR and CDR2 is FQNEAQ (reference sequence). CDR3 length: 13 amino acids. The CDR3 bases are TGTGCCAGCAGCTTGGACTACCGGGACAGGGCTCACTTC. Translating gives CASSLDYRDRAHF. Full variable domain (rest looked up from reference TRBV7-9 and TRBJ2-7): DTGVSQNPRHKITKRGQNVTFRCDPISEHNRLYWYRQTLGQGPEFLTYFQNEAQLEKSRLLSDRFSAERPKGSFSTLEIQRTEQGDSAMYLCASSLDYRDRAHFGPGTRLTVT.

J is TRBJ1-1 and V is TRBV2; D gene ambiguous. The CDR3 is 12 residues long. Trimming cost V 6 bases and J 2 bases, with 7 bases left between them. Per the germline V gene, CDR1 is SNHLY and CDR2 is FYNNEI. The CDR3 DNA sequence: TGTGCCAGCAGGGCTTATAACACTGAAGCTTTCTTT. Its protein product is CASRAYNTEAFF.

The chain joins TRBV7-9 to TRBJ2-3, with 8 bases identical to TRBD1. This CDR3 is built from 19 residues. Germline CDR1 reads SEHNR; CDR2 reads FQNEAQ (reference sequence). J lost 3 bases, V lost 4 bases, and 18 bases had no gene match. CDR3 nucleotide sequence: TGTGCCAGCAGCTCCCCAAGGGCGCCAGGGGGCGCCAATACAGATACGCAGTATTTT. As protein: CASSSPRAPGGANTDTQYF.

This clone showed up just once. V usage is TRBV29-1 and J usage is TRBJ2-1, with 12 bases aligning to TRBD2. V lost 7 bases to trimming and J lost 6 bases; unmatched junction nucleotides: 4. Germline V gene lookup returns CDR1 SQVTM and CDR2 ANQGSEA. The CDR3 consists of 13 residues. CDR3: CSAKGLAGNEQFF. The CDR3 region has the DNA TGCAGCGCCAAGGGACTAGCGGGCAATGAGCAGTTCTTC.

The V gene is TRBV6-5, the J gene TRBJ1-2; possible D gene TRBD1, 5 bases. Germline V gives CDR1 MNHEY, CDR2 SVGAGI. The CDR3 consists of 12 residues. Between the trimmed V and J ends, which lost 9 bases and 8 bases, there was a span of 16 bases. CDR3 loop: CASRRGGDGYTF. CDR3 DNA sequence: TGTGCCAGTAGGAGGGGTGGGGACGGCTACACCTTC.

The V call is TRBV5-3, the J call TRBJ2-1; 10 bases match TRBD2. TRBV5-3 is an ORF, and what it does is uncertain. V lost 5 bases, J lost 2 bases, and 7 bases stayed unmatched. CDR3 length: 16 amino acids. This CDR3 is CARSHKRGGTYNEQFF. The CDR3 nucleotides read TGTGCCAGAAGTCATAAGCGGGGGGGCACCTACAATGAGCAGTTCTTC.

The rearrangement uses TRBV27 and TRBJ2-7, with D possibly matching TRBD1 (5 bases). With 5 bases removed from V and 0 bases from J, the gap between germline ends came to 11 bases. This CDR3 region has 14 residues. Germline CDR1 and CDR2: MNHEY and SMNVEV (reference sequence). In DNA form, the CDR3 reads TGTGCCAGCAGTCTAACAGGCAGCTCCTACGAGCAGTACTTC. Its translation: CASSLTGSSYEQYF.

V and J are TRBV29-1 and TRBJ2-5, with TRBD1 as a possible D gene (6 bases). The CDR3 sequence is 12 residues long. V lost 7 bases and J lost 1, with 10 bases in between. Germline CDR1 and CDR2: SQVTM and ANQGSEA. CDR3 sequence: CSAGQFQETQYF. CDR3 coding DNA: TGCAGCGCCGGACAGTTCCAAGAGACCCAGTACTTC.

In regard to this clone: Other DNA sequences within the sample encode an identical CDR3. The chain employs TRBV4-3 and TRBJ1-2, with 11 bases aligning to TRBD1. This CDR3 has 14 residues. Trimming at V came to 3 bases and at J to 4 bases, leaving 1 base not matched to a gene. Germline V gene lookup returns CDR1 LGHNA and CDR2 YSLEER. CDR3: CASSQGTGGYGYTF. CDR3 nucleotide sequence: TGCGCCAGCAGCCAGGGGACAGGGGGCTATGGCTACACCTTC.

V usage is TRBV7-9 and J usage is TRBJ2-1; D gene ambiguous. This CDR3 contains 12 residues. V lost 0 bases to trimming and J lost 6 bases, with 3 bases between them. The V gene's germline CDR1 is SEHNR and CDR2 FQNEAQ (reference sequence). The CDR3 coding sequence is TGTGCCAGCAGCTTAGCCAGCAATGAGCAGTTCTTC. Amino acids: CASSLASNEQFF.

This rearrangement joins TRBV7-8 to TRBJ1-3; D perhaps matches TRBD1 (5 bases). The CDR3 sequence is 17 residues long. V was trimmed by 4 bases and J by 0 bases, leaving 16 bases between them. Germline V gene sequence: CDR1 SGHVS, CDR2 FQNEAQ. The CDR3 sequence: CASSYQPRDTSGNTIYF. As DNA, the CDR3 is TGTGCCAGCAGCTATCAACCCAGGGATACCTCTGGAAACACCATATATTTT.

This chain connects TRBV9 to TRBJ1-2, with TRBD1 matching 7 bases. This CDR3 is built from 16 residues. The V gene's germline CDR1 is SGDLS and CDR2 YYNGEE. Trimming removed 2 bases from V and 5 bases from J; junction bases left unmatched: 12. CDR3 region: CASSVARTGDNYGYTF. In DNA form, the CDR3 reads TGTGCCAGCAGCGTTGCGCGGACAGGAGACAATTATGGCTACACCTTC.

This clone was recorded once. The rearrangement joins TRBV6-5 to TRBJ1-2, with 8 bases aligning to TRBD1. V lost 6 bases to trimming and J lost 5 bases; unmatched junction nucleotides: 5. Germline V CDR1 and CDR2: MNHEY, SVGAGI. The length of the CDR3 is 13 residues. In DNA form, the CDR3 reads TGTGCCAGCAGCACCGGACAGGGTTATGGCTACACCTTC. The encoded protein is CASSTGQGYGYTF.

This clone has just a few counts. The chain uses TRBV5-6 and TRBJ1-2, with TRBD1 matching over 7 bases. The germline V gene has CDR1 SGHDT and CDR2 YYEEEE. J gave up 2 bases and V 0 bases, and 7 bases lay outside the gene matches. This CDR3 region has 16 residues. The CDR3 nucleotides read TGTGCCAGCAGCTTGGGTTCACAGGGGTTCAACTATGGCTACACCTTC. Translated, it gives CASSLGSQGFNYGYTF.

The V and J genes are TRBV11-2 and TRBJ1-1, with 8 bases matching TRBD1. The V gene's germline CDR1 is SGHAT and CDR2 FQNNGV. This CDR3 comprises 13 residues. V lost 5 bases to trimming and J lost 10 bases; unmatched junction nucleotides: 9. The CDR3 nucleotides read TGTGCCAGCAGCCTCGATCCGGGACAGGCAGCTTTCTTT. Protein: CASSLDPGQAAFF.

This clone was counted between two and nine times. This rearrangement joins TRBV13 to TRBJ1-2, with no clear D. Trimming removed 6 bases at V and 2 bases at J, with 16 bases between. Germline CDR1 reads PRHDT; CDR2 reads FYEKMQ (reference sequence). The CDR3 extends over 15 amino acids. This CDR3 reads CASSPRYTSNYGYTF. CDR3 nucleotide sequence: TGTGCCAGCAGTCCTAGATATACTAGCAACTATGGCTACACCTTC.

This clone was counted between two and nine times. The V call is TRBV7-6, the J call TRBJ2-3; weak D call: TRBD2 (5 bases). Trimming took 8 bases from V and 2 from J, leaving 8 bases between them. This CDR3 has 12 amino acids. Germline-derived CDR1 and CDR2 are SGHVS and FNYEAQ. The CDR3 loop reads CASQTTTDTQYF. The CDR3 nucleotides read TGTGCCAGCCAGACTACCACAGATACGCAGTATTTT.

This clone was counted once. The gene calls are TRBV7-2 and TRBJ1-2; 9 bases align to TRBD1. V dropped 5 bases and J dropped 6; count of bases not matched to a gene: 10. This CDR3 is built from 15 residues. CDR1 and CDR2 from the germline V gene are SGHTA and FQGNSA. CDR3 DNA: TGTGCCAGCAGCGTCTCGCGGGACAGGGAGGATGGCTACACCTTC. Its translation: CASSVSRDREDGYTF.

The chain joins TRBV7-2 to TRBJ2-3; possibly TRBD2 for D (5 bases). The germline CDR1 and CDR2 sequences are SGHTA and FQGNSA. This CDR3 region has 14 residues. Trimming took 3 bases from V and 0 from J, leaving 7 bases between them. CDR3 amino acids: CASSLTMSTDTQYF. As DNA, the CDR3 is TGTGCCAGCAGCTTGACTATGAGCACAGATACGCAGTATTTT.

The J gene is TRBJ1-4, the V gene TRBV4-2; 7 bases align to TRBD1. This CDR3 has 16 residues. V shed 1 base, J shed 2 bases, and the junction held 4 bases outside the gene matches. Germline V gene data show CDR1 as LGHNA and CDR2 as YNFKEQ. The CDR3 bases are TGTGCCAGCAGCCAAGGAGAGGGGGCGACTAATGAAAAACTGTTTTTT. This sequence encodes CASSQGEGATNEKLFF.